This T cell receptor (beta chain) stems from a study of graft-versus-host responses after intestinal transplantation. Background on the study: Anti-thymocyte globulin served as induction for all recipients, who then took tacrolimus and steroids for approximately three years. Study findings and constraints: Allograft graft-versus-host to host-versus-graft clonal ratios ran high in patients with graft-donor T cell macrochimerism. Detection of GvH clones occurred in recipient marrow, and some had their first appearance in ileum or blood.

V was cut by 6 bases and J by 4 bases, with 18 bases left in between. From germline, CDR1 is SQVTM and CDR2 ANQGSEA. The CDR3 sequence is 14 residues long. Of note for this clone: Its antigen remains unknown.

Libraries were prepared by immunoSEQ multiplex PCR; TCRdb keeps only in-frame clonotypes and omits some of them. The sample contains about 120,000 clones, roughly 91% of which appear only once. The origin of this receptor is a human donor who received an intestinal transplant. Specimen: unstimulated CD4+ T cells sorted from spleen or lymph node cells, collected before intestinal transplant. The chain employs TRBV29-1 and TRBJ1-1, with D maybe TRBD1 (6 bases). As DNA, the CDR3 is TGCAGCGTCGAGGGGAATGACAGGACCACTGAAGCTTTCTTT. Its translation is CSVEGNDRTTEAFF.